The 14 T cell receptor beta chains below were found in one sample sequenced in a study of T cells after yellow fever vaccination. TCRdb re-derived calls from the 5' RACE reads in MiXCR, one entry per CDR3 protein. The sample includes fewer than 500,000 distinct CDR3 sequences, around 20% of them seen just once. The source material was PBMCs, sampled before the yellow fever booster vaccination. These receptor sequences come from a man aged 18 to 29 who received the YFV17D yellow fever vaccine.

This clonotype was found a few times. In nucleotides, the CDR3 is TGTGCCACCAGCAGAGGCGGACAGAATCAGCCCCAGCATTTT. The encoded protein is CATSRGGQNQPQHF. V gene TRBV15 combines with J gene TRBJ1-5; D possibly corresponds to TRBD1 (6 bases). Trimming took off 1 base at V and 4 bases at J, with 8 bases between the two ends. The CDR3 has 14 amino acids. Germline V lookup: CDR1 LNHNV, CDR2 YYDKDF (reference sequence).

This clonotype was found a few times. The chain carries TRBV12-5 and TRBJ2-7; D not certain. There are 12 residues in the CDR3. V was shortened by 1 base and J by 4 bases, with 5 bases between the two germline ends. Germline CDR1 and CDR2: LGHNT and FRNRAP. CDR3 in amino acids: CASGLGMYEQYF. In DNA form, the CDR3 reads TGTGCTAGTGGTTTGGGCATGTACGAGCAGTACTTC. The complete variable domain, with remaining parts taken from reference TRBV12-5 and TRBJ2-7, reads DARVTQTPRHKVTEMGQEVTMRCQPILGHNTVFWYRQTMMQGLELLAYFRNRAPLDDSGMPKDRFSAEMPDATLATLKIQPSEPRDSAVYFCASGLGMYEQYFGPGTRLTVT.

The chain employs TRBV20-1 and TRBJ2-5; 10 bases map to TRBD2. Germline V gene data show CDR1 as DFQATT and CDR2 as SNEGSKA (reference sequence). The CDR3 is 16 amino acids. J was trimmed by 4 bases and V by 2 bases; bases with no gene match: 10. The chain's CDR3 is CSARKAGGLFRETQYF. The CDR3 nucleotides are TGCAGTGCTAGAAAAGCGGGGGGGCTTTTCCGAGAGACCCAGTACTTC.

This chain joins TRBV11-2 and TRBJ1-1; tentative D call: TRBD1 (6 bases). Germline V CDR1 and CDR2: SGHAT, FQNNGV. The ends were cut back, 5 bases at V and 4 bases at J, with 17 bases in the middle. The CDR3 length is 15 residues. CDR3 in amino acids: CASSGRGFYGTEAFF. The CDR3 coding sequence is TGTGCCAGCAGCGGGAGGGGGTTTTACGGCACTGAAGCTTTCTTT.

This chain joins TRBV7-3 and TRBJ1-4; possible D gene TRBD1, 6 bases. CDR3 length: 15 amino acids. Germline CDR1 and CDR2: SGHTA and FQGTGA. V was clipped by 4 bases and J by 7 bases, with 16 bases between them. CDR3 sequence (DNA): TGTGCCAGCAGCTCGCAGGGGCTAGTGGGTGAAAAACTGTTTTTT. It codes for CASSSQGLVGEKLFF.

This clonotype showed up many times. This chain connects TRBV7-3 to TRBJ1-6; D is possibly TRBD1 (5 bases). Germline V gives CDR1 SGHTA, CDR2 FQGTGA. Trimming stripped 0 bases from V and 4 bases from J, with 7 bases between. The CDR3 has 15 residues. The DNA of the CDR3 is TGTGCCAGCAGCTTAACTGGGGGTTATAATTCACCCCTCCACTTT. It encodes CASSLTGGYNSPLHF.

This clonotype has just a few counts. This chain joins TRBV11-2 and TRBJ2-7; 7 positions match TRBD1. Germline CDR1 is SGHAT and CDR2 is FQNNGV. CDR3 length: 12 residues. V dropped 5 bases and J dropped 4; count of bases not matched to a gene: 2. CDR3 coding DNA: TGTGCCAGCAGCGCAGGGGGATACGAGCAGTACGTC. Its protein is CASSAGGYEQYV.

There are a few counts of this clonotype. The J gene is TRBJ2-2, the V gene TRBV5-1; 8 bases match TRBD2. Per the germline V gene, CDR1 is SGHRS and CDR2 is YFSETQ. The CDR3 is 15 amino acids. The ends lost 7 bases at V and 1 base at J; junction bases unmatched: 6. CDR3 in amino acids: CASRGGPQNTGELFF. The CDR3 coding sequence is TGCGCCAGCCGGGGGGGCCCACAGAACACCGGGGAGCTGTTTTTT.

V usage is TRBV18 and J usage is TRBJ1-2; D not certain. Germline V gene data show CDR1 as KGHSH and CDR2 as LQKENI. The CDR3 is 12 amino acids. With 1 base removed from V and 8 bases from J, the gap between germline ends came to 8 bases. The CDR3 spells CASSPHLDGYTF. CDR3 in DNA: TGTGCCAGCTCACCACACTTGGACGGCTACACCTTC.

This chain connects TRBV5-1 to TRBJ2-5; D is perhaps TRBD1 or TRBD2 (5 bases each). Trimming took off 3 bases at V and 7 bases at J, with 13 bases between the two ends. In germline, CDR1 is SGHRS, CDR2 YFSETQ. CDR3 length: 13 amino acids. CDR3 coding DNA: TGCGCCAGCAGCTATCAGGGAGAAGGGACCCAGTACTTC. This gives the protein CASSYQGEGTQYF.

The chain links TRBV5-6 to TRBJ1-5, with 9 bases matching TRBD1. CDR1 is SGHDT, CDR2 YYEEEE, per germline. With V trimmed by 1 base and J by 3 bases, 5 bases remained unmatched. This CDR3 region has 16 residues. CDR3 loop: CASSLLSQGANQPQHF. CDR3 coding DNA: TGTGCCAGCAGCTTGCTATCACAGGGGGCCAATCAGCCCCAGCATTTT.

This clonotype appeared a few times. The rearrangement links TRBV4-3 to TRBJ2-6; 12 bases line up with TRBD1. The germline gives CDR1 LGHNA, CDR2 YSLEER. With V trimmed by 0 bases and J by 6 bases, 12 bases remained unmatched. The CDR3 loop spans 20 amino acids. Here the CDR3 DNA reads TGCGCCAGCAGCCAAGAGGTCTATGGGACAGGGGGCTCCTTGGCCAACGTCCTGACTTTC. Its protein product is CASSQEVYGTGGSLANVLTF.

The gene calls are TRBV29-1 and TRBJ1-3, with 8 bases lining up with TRBD1. The germline CDR1 and CDR2 sequences are SQVTM and ANQGSEA. Trimming removed 5 bases from V and 8 bases from J; junction bases left unmatched: 5. This CDR3 region has 12 residues. The CDR3 region is CSVRTGRHTIYF. For the CDR3, the DNA is TGCAGCGTTCGGACAGGGAGGCACACCATATATTTT.

This clonotype was counted a few times. The V gene is TRBV12-3 or TRBV12-4, the J gene TRBJ2-7, with D possibly being TRBD1 or TRBD2 (5 bases each). The CDR3 covers 14 residues. CDR3 in amino acids: CASSLEGSSYEQYV. CDR3 coding DNA: TGTGCCAGCAGTTTAGAGGGGAGCTCCTATGAGCAGTACGTC.